The 10 T cell receptor beta chains in this list originate from one sample, sequenced in a study of human T cells and chemical hapten exposure. This sample's time point: patch test 2, 6 weeks after DPC sensitization. This sample's treatment: therapeutic diphenylcyclopropenone sensitization with weekly scalp DPC. TCRdb re-analysed the RACE reads in MiXCR, keeping a single row per CDR3 protein. The sample includes some 100,000 distinct CDR3 sequences, about a tenth seen only once; the top ten take 3% to 3.5%. The specimen comprised whole blood, sampled in connection with sensitization to the hapten diphenylcyclopropenone (DPC). The receptors were sampled from a woman aged 35 to 49 with alopecia areata. Some clones in this sample may be carry-over from other donors' samples.

This clonotype has ten or more counts. The rearrangement joins TRBV7-2 to TRBJ2-1, with D unclear. V was pared by 1 base and J by 4 bases, with 11 bases between. The CDR3 spans 15 residues. Looked up from germline, CDR1 is SGHTA and CDR2 is FQGNSA. CDR3 region: CASSLVRASYNEQFF. The CDR3, as DNA: TGTGCCAGCAGCTTAGTAAGGGCATCATACAATGAGCAGTTCTTC.

This clonotype was observed many times. This chain links TRBV5-1 with TRBJ1-2; no clear D. Trimming cost V 0 bases and J 0 bases, with 6 bases left between them. Germline V gives CDR1 SGHRS, CDR2 YFSETQ. CDR3 length: 14 amino acids. The CDR3 reads CASSLGTTNYGYTF. DNA of the CDR3: TGCGCCAGCAGCTTGGGCACCACTAACTATGGCTACACCTTC.

This clonotype has at least ten counts. The rearrangement uses TRBV12-3 or TRBV12-4 and TRBJ2-3, with D perhaps matching TRBD1 (6 bases). The CDR3 consists of 13 residues. Between the trimmed V and J ends, which lost 0 bases and 5 bases, there was a span of 6 bases. The CDR3 sequence is CASSLADRDTQYF. The CDR3 DNA follows: TGTGCCAGCAGTTTAGCGGACAGAGATACGCAGTATTTT.

The table lists this clonotype with a few counts. This rearrangement joins TRBV6-2 or TRBV6-3 to TRBJ2-2; no definite D call. Germline CDR1 and CDR2: MNHEY and SVGEGT. Trimming took off 2 bases at V and 4 bases at J, with 8 bases between the two ends. The CDR3 loop spans 14 amino acids. The CDR3 DNA reads TGTGCCAGCAGTTACAAAGGCGGCACCGGGGAGCTGTTTTTT. As protein: CASSYKGGTGELFF.

This clonotype occurred many times. The chain is built from TRBV24-1 and TRBJ2-2; D call uncertain. Per the germline V gene, CDR1 is KGHDR and CDR2 is SFDVKD. The CDR3 sequence is 14 residues long. Between the trimmed V and J ends, which lost 3 bases and 1 base, there was a span of 5 bases. CDR3 bases: TGTGCCACCAGTGATCCCCGGAACACCGGGGAGCTGTTTTTT. The encoded protein is CATSDPRNTGELFF.

The sample holds a few counts of this clonotype. CDR3 loop: CASSEQGPSYEQYF. CDR3 in DNA: TGTGCCAGCAGTGAACAGGGACCGTCCTACGAGCAGTACTTC. The V call is TRBV2, the J call TRBJ2-7; TRBD1 or TRBD2 may be the D gene (5 bases each). This CDR3 has 14 residues. Trimming stripped 2 bases from V and 1 base from J, with 9 bases between. The germline gives CDR1 SNHLY, CDR2 FYNNEI.

Ten or more counts support this clonotype. The chain has TRBV9 and TRBJ1-5; D unclear. CDR1 and CDR2 from the germline V gene are SGDLS and YYNGEE. CDR3 length: 14 amino acids. Trimming removed 0 bases from V and 2 bases from J, with 6 bases in between. CDR3 sequence reads: CASSVDHGNQPQHF. DNA of the CDR3: TGTGCCAGCAGCGTAGACCACGGCAATCAGCCCCAGCATTTT. The full variable domain, its missing parts supplied by reference TRBV9 and TRBJ1-5, is DSGVTQTPKHLITATGQRVTLRCSPRSGDLSVYWYQQSLDQGLQFLIQYYNGEERAKGNILERFSAQQFPDLHSELNLSSLELGDSALYFCASSVDHGNQPQHFGDGTRLSIL.

This clonotype appeared many times. The rearrangement joins TRBV6-6 to TRBJ1-5; no clear D. The CDR3 extends over 13 amino acids. The V gene's germline CDR1 is MNHNY and CDR2 SVGAGI (reference sequence). V gave up 3 bases and J gave up 5 bases, with 8 bases separating them. CDR3 loop: CASSYGVHQPQHF. In DNA, the CDR3 is TGTGCCAGCAGTTATGGGGTGCATCAGCCCCAGCATTTT.

The chain links TRBV25-1 to TRBJ2-7, with D possibly being TRBD2 (6 bases). CDR1 MGHDK and CDR2 SYGVNS come from the germline V gene. V gave up 6 bases and J gave up 4 bases, with 16 bases separating them. There are 14 residues in the CDR3. CDR3 nucleotide sequence: TGTGCCAGCAGGGCCGGAACGGGGGTATACGAGCAGTACTTC. It codes for CASRAGTGVYEQYF.

V usage is TRBV10-3 and J usage is TRBJ2-3; 7 bases map to TRBD2. Germline V gives CDR1 ENHRY, CDR2 SYGVKD. The CDR3 loop spans 14 amino acids. The V segment lost 6 bases and the J segment 2 bases; nucleotides outside the gene matches: 5. The CDR3 protein is CAIRGAGPTDTQYF. The CDR3 DNA follows: TGTGCCATCAGGGGAGCGGGGCCCACAGATACGCAGTATTTT.